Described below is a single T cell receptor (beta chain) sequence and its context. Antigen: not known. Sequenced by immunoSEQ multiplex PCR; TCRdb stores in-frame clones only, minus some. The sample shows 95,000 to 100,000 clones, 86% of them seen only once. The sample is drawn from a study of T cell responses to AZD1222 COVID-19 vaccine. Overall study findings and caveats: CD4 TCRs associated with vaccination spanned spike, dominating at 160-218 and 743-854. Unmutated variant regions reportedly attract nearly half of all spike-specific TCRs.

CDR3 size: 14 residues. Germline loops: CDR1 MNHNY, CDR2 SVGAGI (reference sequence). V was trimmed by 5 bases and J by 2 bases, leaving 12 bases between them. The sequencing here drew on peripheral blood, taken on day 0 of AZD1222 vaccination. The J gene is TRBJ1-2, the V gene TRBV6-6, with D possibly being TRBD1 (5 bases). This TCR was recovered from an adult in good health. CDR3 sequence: CASSTPGANYGYTF. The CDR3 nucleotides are TGTGCCAGCAGTACACCCGGGGCCAACTATGGCTACACCTTC.